This note documents a single T cell receptor (beta chain) sequence. Which antigen it targets is not known. No much larger clone is present one base from it, and per-base qualities are unavailable. Every donor was a healthy Caucasian. Three unrelated non-twin adults were additionally sequenced: a male aged 18 to 29, a male aged 50 to 60 and a female aged 50 to 60. Miltenyi CD45RO+ enrichment and human naive T-cell isolation kits were used to isolate memory (CD45RO+) and naive T cells from PBMC. Library preparation employed 5' RACE. TCRdb records Illumina HiSeq 2000 as the sequencer. A universal primer binding site was introduced by template switching, and a unique molecular identifier was present in the final cDNA, enabling accurate counting of TCR cDNA molecules. First-strand cDNA for TCR alpha and beta chains was synthesized from specific primers in the conserved constant-segment region. Each cDNA library was double barcoded, with a SMART-Mk sample barcode plus Illumina barcodes, to control for contamination. Two successive PCR steps introduced TruSeq adapter sequences along with Illumina sample barcodes. Sequencing of the TCR alpha and beta cDNA libraries was done on the Illumina HiSeq platform using custom primers. Regarding the original processing steps: MiGEC was used to process raw reads and extract unique molecular identifiers, and MiXCR was used to find CDR3 positions. Recombination models were inferred per individual with the repgenHMM and IGoR tools using an EM algorithm. The analysis of shared clonotypes was done with the tcR package in R, with sharing normalized by the product of cloneset sizes. To study raw recombination without the effects of thymic and clonal selection, out-of-frame nonproductive sequences were analyzed. Clones were called with MiXCR by TCRdb after fastp trimmed the public reads at Q25, and only in-frame beta chains were retained. CDR3 protein sequences are deduplicated, and each keeps its most common genes and DNA. TCRdb's processing, not the authors' own work, is the source of the V and J calls. For this sample there are 350,000 or so distinct CDR3 sequences; 8.5% to 10% appear just once. Around 8.6% of the sample is taken by the ten largest.

This sample was included in a study of identical twins (TCRdb year 2016). For context, the study as a whole: To test whether fetal clonotypes persist, the study used deep sequencing on TCR alpha and beta repertoires from monozygotic twins, unrelated adults of various ages, and cord blood. Replicate twin experiments were performed at different times using different library preparation protocols to rule out contamination.

Paper-wide results and their limitations: Abundant cord blood beta clonotypes carried fewer insertions; young adult naive repertoires showed a weaker similar trend, while memory repertoires showed none. Compared with coincidental sharing between unrelated individuals, out-of-frame TCR alpha sequences shared between twins had an excess of sequences with low generation probability. Because the same donors could not be followed over many years, conclusions were based on cross-sectional statistical analysis. Out-of-frame TCR alpha sharing in monozygotic twins was systematically underestimated by recombination models, whereas sharing between unrelated individuals was in agreement with the recombination models. Zero-insertion analyses could be partly confounded by invariant T cells such as MAIT and iNKT, although diverse VJ usage argued against such confounding for most clonotypes. Excess twin sharing in beta out-of-frame sequences was weaker because fewer shared sequences lowered the signal-to-noise ratio.

The TCR was taken from a woman aged 50 to 60 in good health. The sequenced sample was naive T cells sorted from blood. The label giving this sample's cell subset or site can be read as: cells isolated with a human naive T-cell isolation kit.

The CDR3 region: CASSPLAGAATGELFF. The nucleotides are TGTGCCAGCTCACCCCTAGCGGGAGCAGCCACCGGGGAGCTGTTTTTT. The chain joins TRBV18 to TRBJ2-2, with 10 bases in between that match TRBD2. Compared with germline, V lacks 3 bases and J lacks 4 bases; bases without a gene match: 5. The CDR3 runs 16 amino acids, cysteine and phenylalanine included. Only CDR3 DNA is held: 48 bases, read in frame from base 1. CDR1 KGHSH and CDR2 LQKENI were looked up in the germline V gene.